This TCR beta chain was recorded in a study of blood T cell repertoires in COVID-19. TCRdb keeps only in-frame clones here, not all; method: immunoSEQ multiplex PCR. The sample lists just over 650,000 clones, 70% to 90% occurring once. Germline CDR1 and CDR2: LGHDT and YNNKEL (reference sequence). V dropped 2 bases and J dropped 3 bases, with 9 bases sitting between them. The CDR3 totals 14 residues. The genes are TRBV3-1 (or the pseudogene TRBV3-2) and TRBJ2-3; D unresolved. Sequencing used peripheral blood. This sequence was found in a woman younger than 35 with acute or convalescent COVID-19. In nucleotides, the CDR3 is TGTGCCAGCAGCCAACTTGGCAGTACAGATACGCAGTATTTT. Its protein product is CASSQLGSTDTQYF.